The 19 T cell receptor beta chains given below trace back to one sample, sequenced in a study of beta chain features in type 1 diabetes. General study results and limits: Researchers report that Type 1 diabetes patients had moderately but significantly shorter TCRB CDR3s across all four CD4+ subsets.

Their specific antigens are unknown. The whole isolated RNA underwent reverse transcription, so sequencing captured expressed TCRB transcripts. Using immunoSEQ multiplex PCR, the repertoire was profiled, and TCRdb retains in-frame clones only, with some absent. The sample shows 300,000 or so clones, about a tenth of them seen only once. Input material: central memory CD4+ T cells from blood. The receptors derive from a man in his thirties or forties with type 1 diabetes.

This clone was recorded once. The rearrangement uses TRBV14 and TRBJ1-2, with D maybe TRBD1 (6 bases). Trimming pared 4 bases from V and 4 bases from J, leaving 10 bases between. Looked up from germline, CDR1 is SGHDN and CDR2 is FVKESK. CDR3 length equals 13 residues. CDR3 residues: CASSRGGGYGYTF. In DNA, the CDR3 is TGTGCCAGCAGCCGAGGGGGGGGCTATGGCTACACCTTC.

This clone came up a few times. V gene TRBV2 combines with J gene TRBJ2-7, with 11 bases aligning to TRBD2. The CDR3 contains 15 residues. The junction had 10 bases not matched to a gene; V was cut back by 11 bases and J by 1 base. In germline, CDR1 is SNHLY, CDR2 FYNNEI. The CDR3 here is CASTTSGVDSYEQYF. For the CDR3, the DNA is TGTGCCTCCACGACTAGCGGGGTAGATTCCTACGAGCAGTACTTC.

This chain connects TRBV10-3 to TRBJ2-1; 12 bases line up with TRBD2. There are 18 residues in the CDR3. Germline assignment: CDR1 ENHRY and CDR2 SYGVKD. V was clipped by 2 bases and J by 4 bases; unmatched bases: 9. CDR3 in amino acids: CAISEARELAGGYNEQFF. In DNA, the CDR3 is TGTGCCATCAGTGAGGCCCGAGAACTAGCGGGGGGTTACAATGAGCAGTTCTTC.

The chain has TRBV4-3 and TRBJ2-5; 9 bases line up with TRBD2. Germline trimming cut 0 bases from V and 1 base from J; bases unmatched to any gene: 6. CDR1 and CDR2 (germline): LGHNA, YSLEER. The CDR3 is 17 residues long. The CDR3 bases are TGCGCCAGCAGCCAAGATTTAGCGGGGGCCGTCCAAGAGACCCAGTACTTC. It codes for CASSQDLAGAVQETQYF.

The CDR3 bases are TGTGCCAGTAGTCCGATAGATTCTTATGGCTACACCTTC. This encodes CASSPIDSYGYTF. The rearrangement joins TRBV19 to TRBJ1-2; no clear D gene. Trimming took off 5 bases at V and 5 bases at J, with 12 bases between the two ends. Germline CDR1 LNHDA, CDR2 SQIVND (reference sequence). The CDR3 loop spans 13 amino acids.

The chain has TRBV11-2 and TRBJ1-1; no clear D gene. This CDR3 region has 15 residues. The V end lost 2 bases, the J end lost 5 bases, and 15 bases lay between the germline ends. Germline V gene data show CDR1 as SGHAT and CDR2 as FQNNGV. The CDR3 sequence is CASSLMATLETEAFF. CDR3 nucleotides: TGTGCCAGCAGCTTAATGGCTACCCTGGAGACTGAAGCTTTCTTT.

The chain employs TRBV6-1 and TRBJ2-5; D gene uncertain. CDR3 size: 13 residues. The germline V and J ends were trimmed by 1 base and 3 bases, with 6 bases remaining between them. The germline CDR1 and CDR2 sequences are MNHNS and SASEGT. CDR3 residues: CASSEGAKETQYF. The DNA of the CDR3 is TGTGCCAGCAGTGAAGGGGCCAAAGAGACCCAGTACTTC.

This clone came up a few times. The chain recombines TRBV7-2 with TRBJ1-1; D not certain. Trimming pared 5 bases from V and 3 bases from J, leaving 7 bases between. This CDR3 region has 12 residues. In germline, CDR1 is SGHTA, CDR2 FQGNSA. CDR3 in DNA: TGTGCCAGCAGCATCAGTGACACTGAAGCTTTCTTT. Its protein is CASSISDTEAFF.

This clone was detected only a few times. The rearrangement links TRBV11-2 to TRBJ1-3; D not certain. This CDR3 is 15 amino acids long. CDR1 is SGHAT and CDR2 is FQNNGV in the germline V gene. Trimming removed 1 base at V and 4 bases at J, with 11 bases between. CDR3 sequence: CASSLALERGNTIYF. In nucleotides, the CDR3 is TGTGCCAGCAGCTTAGCCCTAGAGAGAGGAAACACCATATATTTT.

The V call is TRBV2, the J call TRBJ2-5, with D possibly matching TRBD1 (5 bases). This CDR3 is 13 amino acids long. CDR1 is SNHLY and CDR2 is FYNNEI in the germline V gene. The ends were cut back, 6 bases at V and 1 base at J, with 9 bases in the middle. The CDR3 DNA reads TGTGCCAGCAGCAGGGAACCCCAAGAGACCCAGTACTTC. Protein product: CASSREPQETQYF.

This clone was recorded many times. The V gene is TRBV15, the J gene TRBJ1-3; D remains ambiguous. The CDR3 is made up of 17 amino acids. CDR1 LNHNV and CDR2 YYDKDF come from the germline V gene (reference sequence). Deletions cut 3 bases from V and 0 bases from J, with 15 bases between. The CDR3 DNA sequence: TGTGCCACCAGCAGGGCTGGACGGCTGGACTCTGGAAACACCATATATTTT. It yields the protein CATSRAGRLDSGNTIYF.

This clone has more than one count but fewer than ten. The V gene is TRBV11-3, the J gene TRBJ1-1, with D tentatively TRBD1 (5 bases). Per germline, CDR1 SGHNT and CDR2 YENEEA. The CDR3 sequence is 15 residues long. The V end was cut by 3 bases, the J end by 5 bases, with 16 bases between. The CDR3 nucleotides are TGTGCCAGCAGCTTGGAGGGGAGCCTGTCGACTGAAGCTTTCTTT. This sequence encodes CASSLEGSLSTEAFF.

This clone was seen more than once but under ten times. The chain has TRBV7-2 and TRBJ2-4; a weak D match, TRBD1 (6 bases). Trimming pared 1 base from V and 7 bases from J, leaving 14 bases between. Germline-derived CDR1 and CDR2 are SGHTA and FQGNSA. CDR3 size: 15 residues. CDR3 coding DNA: TGTGCCAGCAGCTTAGAGGGACAAGGGCTTAACATTCAGTACTTC. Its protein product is CASSLEGQGLNIQYF.

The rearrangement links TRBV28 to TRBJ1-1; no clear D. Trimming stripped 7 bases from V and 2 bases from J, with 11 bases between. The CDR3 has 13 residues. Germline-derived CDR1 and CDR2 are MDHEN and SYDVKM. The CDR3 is CASTLRYNTEAFF. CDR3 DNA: TGTGCCAGCACTCTCAGGTACAACACTGAAGCTTTCTTT.

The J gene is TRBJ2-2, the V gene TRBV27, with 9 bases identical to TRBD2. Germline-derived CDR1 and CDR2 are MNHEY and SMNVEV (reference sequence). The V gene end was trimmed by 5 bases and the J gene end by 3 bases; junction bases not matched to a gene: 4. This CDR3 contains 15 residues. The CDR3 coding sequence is TGTGCCAGCAGTGAGCTAGCGGGGTACACCGGGGAGCTGTTTTTT. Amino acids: CASSELAGYTGELFF.

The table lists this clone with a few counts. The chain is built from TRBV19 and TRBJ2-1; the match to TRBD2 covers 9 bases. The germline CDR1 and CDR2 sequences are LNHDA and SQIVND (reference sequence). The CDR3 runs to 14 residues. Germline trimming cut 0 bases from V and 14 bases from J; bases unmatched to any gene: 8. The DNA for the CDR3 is TGTGCCAGTAGTATAGACGGTAGCGGGGGCCTAAAGTTCTTC. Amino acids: CASSIDGSGGLKFF.

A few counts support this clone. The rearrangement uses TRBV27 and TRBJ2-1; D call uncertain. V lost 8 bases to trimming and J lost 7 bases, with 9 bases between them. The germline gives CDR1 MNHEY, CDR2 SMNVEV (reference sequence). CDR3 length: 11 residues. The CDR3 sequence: CASSSPNEQFF. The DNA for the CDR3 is TGTGCCAGCTCTTCCCCAAATGAGCAGTTCTTC.

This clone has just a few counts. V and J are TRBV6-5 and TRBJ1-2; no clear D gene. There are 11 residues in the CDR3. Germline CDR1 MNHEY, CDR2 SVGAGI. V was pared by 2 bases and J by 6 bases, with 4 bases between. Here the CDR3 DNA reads TGTGCCAGCAGTTACCTCCATGGCTACACCTTC. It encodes CASSYLHGYTF.

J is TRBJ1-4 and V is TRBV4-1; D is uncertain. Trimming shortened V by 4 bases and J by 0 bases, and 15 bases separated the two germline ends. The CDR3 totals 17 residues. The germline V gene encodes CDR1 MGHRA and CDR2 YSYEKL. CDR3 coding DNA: TGCGCCAGCAGCCGCCTTGAGAGATTCCCAACTAATGAAAAACTGTTTTTT. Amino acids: CASSRLERFPTNEKLFF.